Below, 18 T cell receptor beta chains from the same sample are listed, as sequenced in a study of cytomegalovirus exposure and HLA in healthy donors. The PCR used 60 Vbeta and 13 Jbeta primers. Profiling relied on immunoSEQ multiplex PCR, and the TCRdb table lists in-frame clones only, not all of them. The sample has 150,000 or so clones, over 75% seen once. The specimen was PBMCs. The receptors derive from a male donor in good health and CMV-seronegative.

This clone was recorded a few times. The rearrangement links TRBV5-1 to TRBJ1-1, with 8 bases aligning to TRBD1. After removal of 4 bases from V and 1 base from J, the junction contained 6 bases not matched to a gene. Germline CDR1 and CDR2: SGHRS and YFSETQ. The CDR3 loop spans 15 amino acids. CDR3 sequence reads: CASSDRQGKNTEAFF. CDR3 DNA: TGCGCCAGCAGCGATCGACAGGGGAAGAACACTGAAGCTTTCTTT.

V gene TRBV30 combines with J gene TRBJ2-1; possibly TRBD2 for D (5 bases). Germline V CDR1 and CDR2: GTSNPN, SVGIG (reference sequence). CDR3 size: 12 residues. The V end lost 5 bases, the J end lost 9 bases, and 14 bases lay between the germline ends. This chain's CDR3 is CAWGLPVGEQFF. CDR3 sequence (DNA): TGTGCCTGGGGACTCCCGGTCGGTGAGCAGTTCTTC.

The sample holds a few counts of this clone. CDR3 DNA sequence: TGTGCCAGCAGTCCCAGGGGACTAGCGCCCCACGAGCAGTACTTC. It yields the protein CASSPRGLAPHEQYF. The chain combines TRBV6-1 with TRBJ2-7, with 10 bases aligning to TRBD2. Trimming took 5 bases from V and 5 from J; bases not matched to a gene: 9. CDR3 length equals 15 residues. Germline V gene sequence: CDR1 MNHNS, CDR2 SASEGT.

The rearrangement uses TRBV6-1 and TRBJ2-5; TRBD2 matches 7 bases. J gave up 2 bases and V 3 bases, and 6 bases lay outside the gene matches. Germline CDR1 MNHNS, CDR2 SASEGT. The CDR3 loop spans 15 amino acids. The CDR3 is CASSDSSGTQETQYF. In DNA, the CDR3 is TGTGCCAGCAGTGATTCAAGCGGGACTCAAGAGACCCAGTACTTC.

The chain is built from TRBV5-8 and TRBJ2-7; weak D call: TRBD1 (5 bases). The CDR3 contains 15 residues. Looked up from germline, CDR1 is SGHTS and CDR2 is YDEGEE. Deletions cut 4 bases from V and 0 bases from J, with 14 bases between. CDR3 loop: CASSPWGRISYEQYF. The CDR3 DNA is TGTGCCAGCAGCCCATGGGGCCGCATCTCCTACGAGCAGTACTTC.

This clone has just a few counts. The CDR3 region has the DNA TGTGCCTGGAGGAGAGCAGGGGGAAAACTGTTTTTT. Translated, it gives CAWRRAGGKLFF. The chain uses TRBV30 and TRBJ1-4; 7 positions agree with TRBD1. CDR1 is GTSNPN and CDR2 is SVGIG in the germline V gene (reference sequence). Germline trimming cut 3 bases from V and 10 bases from J; bases unmatched to any gene: 5. The CDR3 extends over 12 amino acids.

This clone has a single count. J is TRBJ1-2 and V is TRBV5-1; possibly TRBD1 for D (5 bases). Germline V gene data show CDR1 as SGHRS and CDR2 as YFSETQ. The CDR3 sequence is 15 residues long. Trimming removed 0 bases from V and 3 bases from J, with 12 bases in between. The CDR3 sequence is CASSLEQAPHYGYTF. CDR3 in DNA: TGCGCCAGCAGCTTGGAACAGGCCCCCCACTATGGCTACACCTTC.

The chain employs TRBV5-1 and TRBJ2-1, with 9 bases identical to TRBD2. CDR3 length: 14 residues. Germline values: CDR1 SGHRS, CDR2 YFSETQ. V gave up 0 bases and J gave up 8 bases; unmatched junction bases: 3. The CDR3 reads CASSLVTSGYEQFF. DNA of the CDR3: TGCGCCAGCAGCTTGGTTACTAGCGGGTATGAGCAGTTCTTC.

The chain uses TRBV5-1 and TRBJ1-1, with D perhaps matching TRBD1 (5 bases). The ends were cut back, 0 bases at V and 1 base at J, with 10 bases in the middle. Germline V gene lookup returns CDR1 SGHRS and CDR2 YFSETQ. This CDR3 is built from 15 residues. The CDR3 DNA follows: TGCGCCAGCAGCTTGGTACTGGGGGGGAACACTGAAGCTTTCTTT. Residues: CASSLVLGGNTEAFF.

The chain couples TRBV10-3 to TRBJ1-1, with TRBD1 matching 7 bases. Germline V CDR1 and CDR2: ENHRY, SYGVKD. V lost 6 bases and J lost 10; bases outside the gene matches: 14. This CDR3 has 14 amino acids. The CDR3 DNA follows: TGTGCCATCAGCCCGGGACAGACATCTCTTGGAGCTTTCTTT. This gives the protein CAISPGQTSLGAFF.

V and J are TRBV30 and TRBJ1-4; D is possibly TRBD1 (5 bases). Germline V lookup: CDR1 GTSNPN, CDR2 SVGIG (reference sequence). Trimming stripped 0 bases from V and 5 bases from J, with 7 bases between. The CDR3 totals 13 residues. Here the CDR3 reads CAWSVNRNEKLFF. The DNA of the CDR3 is TGTGCCTGGAGTGTGAACAGGAATGAAAAACTGTTTTTT. Filled out from reference TRBV30 and TRBJ1-4, the complete variable domain reads SQTIHQWPATLVQPVGSPLSLECTVEGTSNPNLYWYRQAAGRGLQLLFYSVGIGQISSEVPQNLSASRPQDRQFILSSKKLLLSDSGFYLCAWSVNRNEKLFFGSGTQLSVL.

The V call is TRBV13, the J call TRBJ2-1, with a weak D call TRBD1 (8 bases). Germline V lookup: CDR1 PRHDT, CDR2 FYEKMQ (reference sequence). This CDR3 contains 17 residues. Trimming removed 6 bases from V and 6 bases from J, with 24 bases in between. CDR3 amino acids: CASSTRTGRVGANEQFF. The CDR3 DNA reads as TGTGCCAGCAGTACCCGGACAGGGAGGGTGGGGGCCAATGAGCAGTTCTTC.

The chain uses TRBV5-6 and TRBJ2-3, with D uncertain. The germline V gene encodes CDR1 SGHDT and CDR2 YYEEEE. V lost 4 bases, J lost 2 bases, and 8 bases lay in between. This CDR3 region has 13 residues. In DNA, the CDR3 is TGTGCCAGCAGCCCTACGTCCACAGATACGCAGTATTTT. Protein product: CASSPTSTDTQYF.

The chain has TRBV7-7 and TRBJ1-1, with a possible D match to TRBD1 (5 bases). Germline V CDR1 and CDR2: SSHAT, FNYEAQ (reference sequence). Trimming cost V 5 bases and J 3 bases, with 10 bases left between them. The CDR3 is 13 residues long. The chain's CDR3 is CASSESGDTEAFF. The CDR3 region has the DNA TGTGCCAGCAGCGAATCGGGGGACACTGAAGCTTTCTTT.

The V and J genes are TRBV5-1 and TRBJ2-5; maybe TRBD2 (6 bases). The J call may be wrong; the DNA end is better matched by TRBJ2-7. The CDR3 consists of 14 residues. Germline V lookup: CDR1 SGHRS, CDR2 YFSETQ. The CDR3 region is CASSEGLWSYEQYF. The CDR3 DNA reads as TGCGCCAGCAGCGAGGGACTGTGGTCCTACGAGCAGTACTTC.

The gene calls are TRBV2 and TRBJ2-1; no clear D. Germline CDR1 is SNHLY and CDR2 is FYNNEI. The CDR3 consists of 11 residues. The V end lost 6 bases, the J end lost 9 bases, and 9 bases lay between the germline ends. CDR3 nucleotides: TGTGCCAGCAGCTTTTCCTCTGAGCAGTTCTTC. Translated: CASSFSSEQFF.

This sequence joins TRBV5-4 and TRBJ1-6, with TRBD1 matching 9 bases. The CDR3 has 15 amino acids. With V trimmed by 4 bases and J by 8 bases, 7 bases remained unmatched. CDR1 is SGHNT, CDR2 YYREEE, per germline (reference sequence). In DNA form, the CDR3 reads TGTGCCAGCAGCCAGCAACAGGGGGCGTATTCACCCCTCCACTTT. This codes for CASSQQQGAYSPLHF.

This clone was detected only a few times. V is TRBV2 and J is TRBJ1-5; D unclear. The germline V gene has CDR1 SNHLY and CDR2 FYNNEI. There are 14 residues in the CDR3. V shed 4 bases and J shed 5 bases, with 12 bases lying between them. The CDR3 sequence: CASSGGRPDQPQHF. CDR3 DNA sequence: TGTGCCAGCAGTGGAGGGCGGCCCGATCAGCCCCAGCATTTT.